The 6 T cell receptor beta chains reported below all come from one sample, sequenced in a study of T cell responses to AZD1222 COVID-19 vaccine. Sequencing was performed with immunoSEQ multiplex PCR; in TCRdb, only in-frame clones are kept and a portion is missing. The sample shows some 120,000 clones, over 90% of them seen only once. The source material was peripheral blood, sampled on day 0 of AZD1222 vaccination. The origin of the receptors is an adult in good health.

Here the CDR3 DNA reads TGTGCCACCAGTGCAGGGGTAAATGAAAAACTGTTTTTT. Its protein product is CATSAGVNEKLFF. J is TRBJ1-4 and V is TRBV24-1, with a weak D call TRBD1 (6 bases). Trimming took off 5 bases at V and 5 bases at J, with 8 bases between the two ends. The germline V gene has CDR1 KGHDR and CDR2 SFDVKD. The CDR3 length is 13 residues.

The J gene is TRBJ2-3, the V gene TRBV6-2 or TRBV6-3; 8 positions match TRBD1. The V and J ends lost 0 bases and 1 base, in that order; junction bases with no gene match: 3. Germline lookup yields CDR1 MNHEY and CDR2 SVGEGT. CDR3 length: 16 amino acids. CDR3: CASSYSLDRGTDTQYF. The CDR3 DNA reads TGTGCCAGCAGTTACTCGCTGGACAGGGGCACAGATACGCAGTATTTT.

The J gene is TRBJ2-5, the V gene TRBV20-1, with 10 bases fitting TRBD2. The V and J ends lost 3 bases and 5 bases, in that order; junction bases with no gene match: 9. The length of the CDR3 is 15 residues. Germline V CDR1 and CDR2: DFQATT, SNEGSKA (reference sequence). Here the CDR3 DNA reads TGCAGTGCTAGTGCCCTAGCGGGAGTCGGTGAGACCCAGTACTTC. As protein: CSASALAGVGETQYF.

In this sample, this clone turned up once. The V call is TRBV18, the J call TRBJ2-1, with 8 bases that match TRBD2. V was clipped by 2 bases and J by 8 bases; unmatched bases: 8. Germline V CDR1 and CDR2: KGHSH, LQKENI. This CDR3 is built from 15 residues. The CDR3 loop is CASSPKGGRWYEQFF. CDR3 in DNA: TGTGCCAGCTCACCAAAAGGCGGGAGGTGGTATGAGCAGTTCTTC.

The chain recombines TRBV24-1 with TRBJ2-3; the match to TRBD2 covers 7 bases. Trimming at V came to 2 bases and at J to 0 bases, leaving 4 bases not matched to a gene. Per germline, CDR1 KGHDR and CDR2 SFDVKD. The CDR3 covers 16 residues. The chain's CDR3 is CATSDSSGTSTDTQYF. The CDR3 region has the DNA TGTGCCACCAGTGATTCTAGCGGAACTAGCACAGATACGCAGTATTTT.

The V call is TRBV30, the J call TRBJ2-1; maybe TRBD2 (6 bases). This CDR3 has 15 amino acids. With 4 bases removed from V and 2 bases from J, the gap between germline ends came to 15 bases. CDR1 and CDR2 from the germline V gene are GTSNPN and SVGIG (reference sequence). CDR3 amino acids: CAWIGGGRTYNEQFF. The CDR3 region has the DNA TGTGCCTGGATAGGAGGAGGGCGTACCTACAATGAGCAGTTCTTC.